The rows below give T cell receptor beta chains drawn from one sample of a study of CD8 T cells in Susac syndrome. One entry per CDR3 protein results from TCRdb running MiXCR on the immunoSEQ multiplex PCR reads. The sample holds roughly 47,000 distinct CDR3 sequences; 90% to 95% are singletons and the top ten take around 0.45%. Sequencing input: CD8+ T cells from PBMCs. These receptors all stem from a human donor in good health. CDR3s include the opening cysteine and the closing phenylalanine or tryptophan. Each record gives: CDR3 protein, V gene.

cdr3_aa: CASSPTTVLNTEAFF
v_call: TRBV14

cdr3_aa: CASSLLGLAGAYEQYF
v_call: TRBV7-8

cdr3_aa: CASSVLTGRQETQYF
v_call: TRBV2

cdr3_aa: CASRNRQGLSYEQYF
v_call: TRBV5-4

cdr3_aa: CASSQDRLGANEKLFF
v_call: TRBV4-3

cdr3_aa: CASKPGTGLNSEAFF
v_call: TRBV6-5

cdr3_aa: CASGSWTTYEQYF
v_call: TRBV6-5

cdr3_aa: CAISESAGTGGTDTQYF
v_call: TRBV10-3

cdr3_aa: CASRPGGLGEAFF
v_call: TRBV27

cdr3_aa: CASSWQAWGREGTEAFF
v_call: TRBV5-1

cdr3_aa: CASSIPSIGTGELFF
v_call: TRBV19

cdr3_aa: CASSLDPTGGTEAFF
v_call: TRBV7-2

cdr3_aa: CSAVTGQGYEQYF
v_call: TRBV20-1

cdr3_aa: CSATLTTGGTEAFF
v_call: TRBV20-1

cdr3_aa: CAISESVDRGHEQYF
v_call: TRBV10-3

cdr3_aa: CASRSPEDRGCYEQYF
v_call: TRBV12-2

cdr3_aa: CAWSDQGGEVQPQHF
v_call: TRBV30

cdr3_aa: CASSEWDREITDTQYF
v_call: TRBV7-2

cdr3_aa: CASSPGQGWVTDTQYF
v_call: TRBV2

cdr3_aa: CASRYRDSIEQFF
v_call: TRBV19

cdr3_aa: CASRSKQNASGLAGLQNEQFF
v_call: TRBV3-1

cdr3_aa: CASSLRDSHYEQYF
v_call: TRBV9

cdr3_aa: CSVGTSGSYEQYF
v_call: TRBV29-1

cdr3_aa: CASGLANLNQPQHF
v_call: TRBV12-5

cdr3_aa: CASSRKTGTRAANEQFF
v_call: TRBV4-1

cdr3_aa: CATERGQGQPQHF
v_call: TRBV19

cdr3_aa: CASSFPDHTEAFF
v_call: TRBV11-2

cdr3_aa: CATSHPQGGFNEQYF
v_call: TRBV15

cdr3_aa: CASSQVTSYPPGLKRDEQFF
v_call: TRBV3-1

cdr3_aa: CASSIWGTQYF
v_call: TRBV19

cdr3_aa: CASSLDDNEKLFF
v_call: TRBV13

cdr3_aa: CASSLALYNEQFF
v_call: TRBV7-9

cdr3_aa: CASSLTAMAYGYTF
v_call: TRBV3-1

cdr3_aa: CASRPPGLYEQYF
v_call: TRBV5-5

cdr3_aa: CASSLGVNTEAFF
v_call: TRBV6-2/TRBV6-3

cdr3_aa: CASGLAGTGVNEQFF
v_call: TRBV12-5

cdr3_aa: CASSPEPGAEQYF
v_call: TRBV5-4

cdr3_aa: CASSLGGWGLGNNEQFF
v_call: TRBV7-2

cdr3_aa: CSVLDRAGTEAFF
v_call: TRBV29-1

cdr3_aa: CASSLYGFSTDTQYF
v_call: TRBV5-1

cdr3_aa: CASSSPSTMNTEAFF
v_call: TRBV7-9

cdr3_aa: CASSQDLTSAYNEQFF
v_call: TRBV3-1

cdr3_aa: CASSLRDSNEKLFF
v_call: TRBV14

cdr3_aa: CASSVGPTYEQYF
v_call: TRBV11-2

cdr3_aa: CASSVEGLGNEQFF
v_call: TRBV9

cdr3_aa: CASSQDPLGGTYEQFF
v_call: TRBV3-1

cdr3_aa: CASRGQAPSSYEQYF
v_call: TRBV2

cdr3_aa: CASSYRGTAETQYF
v_call: TRBV6-2/TRBV6-3

cdr3_aa: CASFDRGLDGYTF
v_call: TRBV7-9

cdr3_aa: CASSLGTGWSYEQYF
v_call: TRBV4-3

cdr3_aa: CASSQGDSWSETQYF
v_call: TRBV7-9

cdr3_aa: CASRVYYEQYF
v_call: TRBV2

cdr3_aa: CASSESVNTGELFF
v_call: TRBV10-2

cdr3_aa: CASSLVAPKVDVPTDTQYF
v_call: TRBV7-2

cdr3_aa: CASSIGPQDPAGVSETQYF
v_call: TRBV19

cdr3_aa: CASIHGAEAFF
v_call: TRBV6-2/TRBV6-3

cdr3_aa: CASSGPRTQETQYF
v_call: TRBV6-2/TRBV6-3

cdr3_aa: CASSQEGGGLYYGYTF
v_call: TRBV4-1